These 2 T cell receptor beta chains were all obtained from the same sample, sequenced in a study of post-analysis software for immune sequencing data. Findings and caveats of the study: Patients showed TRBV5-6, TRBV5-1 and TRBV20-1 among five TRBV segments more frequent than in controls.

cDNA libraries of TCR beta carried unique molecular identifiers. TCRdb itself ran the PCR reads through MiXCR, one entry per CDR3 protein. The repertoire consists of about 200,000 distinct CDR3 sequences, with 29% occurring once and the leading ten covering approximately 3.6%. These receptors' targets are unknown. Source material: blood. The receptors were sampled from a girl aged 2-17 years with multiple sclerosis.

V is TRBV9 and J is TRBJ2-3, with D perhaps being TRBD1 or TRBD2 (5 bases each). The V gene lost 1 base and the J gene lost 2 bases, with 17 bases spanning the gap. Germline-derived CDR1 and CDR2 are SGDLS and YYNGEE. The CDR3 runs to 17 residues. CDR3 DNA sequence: TGTGCCAGCAGCGTATTTGGGGGAGCGATTTACACAGATACGCAGTATTTT. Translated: CASSVFGGAIYTDTQYF. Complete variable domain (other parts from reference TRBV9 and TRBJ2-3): DSGVTQTPKHLITATGQRVTLRCSPRSGDLSVYWYQQSLDQGLQFLIQYYNGEERAKGNILERFSAQQFPDLHSELNLSSLELGDSALYFCASSVFGGAIYTDTQYFGPGTRLTVL.

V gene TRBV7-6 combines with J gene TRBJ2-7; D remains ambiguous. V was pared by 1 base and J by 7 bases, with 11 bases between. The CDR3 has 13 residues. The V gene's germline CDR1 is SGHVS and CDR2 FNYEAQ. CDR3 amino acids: CASSLGVYNEQYF. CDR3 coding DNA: TGTGCCAGCAGCTTAGGAGTTTACAATGAGCAGTACTTC.